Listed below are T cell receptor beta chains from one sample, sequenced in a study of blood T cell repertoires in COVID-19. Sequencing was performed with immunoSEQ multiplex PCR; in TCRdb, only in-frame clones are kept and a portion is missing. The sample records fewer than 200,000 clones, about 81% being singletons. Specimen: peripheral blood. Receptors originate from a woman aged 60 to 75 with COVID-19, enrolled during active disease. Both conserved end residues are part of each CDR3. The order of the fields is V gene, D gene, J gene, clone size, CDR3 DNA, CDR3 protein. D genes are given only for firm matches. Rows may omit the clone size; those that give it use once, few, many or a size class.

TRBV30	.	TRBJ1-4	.	TGTGCCTGGGGTCAGGGCGGTGAAAAACTGTTTTTT	CAWGQGGEKLFF
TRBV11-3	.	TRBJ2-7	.	TGTGCCAGCAGCGTCACGACTGGTTACGAGCAGTACTTC	CASSVTTGYEQYF
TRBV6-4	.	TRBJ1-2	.	TGTGCCAGCAGTCTGGACCCGGGGGACTATGGCTACACCTTC	CASSLDPGDYGYTF
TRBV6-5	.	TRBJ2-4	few	TGTGCCAGCAGTTTAGGGTCCTTAGCGGACATTCAGTACTTC	CASSLGSLADIQYF
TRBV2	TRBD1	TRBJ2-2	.	TGTGCCAGCAGTGAAAGGGACAGGGTCACCGGGGAGCTGTTTTTT	CASSERDRVTGELFF
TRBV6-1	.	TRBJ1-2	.	.	CASSEALRARVDGYTF
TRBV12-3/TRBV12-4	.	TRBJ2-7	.	TGTGCCAGCAGTTTGGGGCAGACCTACGAGCAGTACTTC	CASSLGQTYEQYF
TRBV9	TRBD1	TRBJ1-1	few	TGTGCCAGCAGCGCGAGTCAGGGGGCTTACACTGAAGCTTTCTTT	CASSASQGAYTEAFF
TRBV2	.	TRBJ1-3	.	TGTGCCAGCAGGACACAGATTCCCTCTGGAAACACCATATATTTT	CASRTQIPSGNTIYF
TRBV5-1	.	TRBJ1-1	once	TGCGCCAGCAGCCCCTTTACAGGACAGCAGAACACTGAAGCTTTCTTT	CASSPFTGQQNTEAFF
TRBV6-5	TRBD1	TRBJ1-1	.	TGTGCCAGTGGACAGGGAACGAACACTGAAGCTTTCTTT	CASGQGTNTEAFF
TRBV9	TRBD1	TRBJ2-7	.	TGTGCCAGCAGCGTAGCGGGACAGACCTACGAGCAGTACTTC	CASSVAGQTYEQYF
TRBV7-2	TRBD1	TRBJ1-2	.	TGTGCCAGCAGCCAGATGGGACAGAACTATGGCTACACCTTC	CASSQMGQNYGYTF
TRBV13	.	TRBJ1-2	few	TGTGCCAGCAGCTTGCTCCGGGGCTATGGCTACACCTTC	CASSLLRGYGYTF
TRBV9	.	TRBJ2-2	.	TGTGCCAGCAGCGTTTCCTCCCTTCCCACCGGGGAGCTGTTTTTT	CASSVSSLPTGELFF
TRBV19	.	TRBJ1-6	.	TGTGCCAGTAGTATCGGAGGGGATAATTCACCCCTCCACTTT	CASSIGGDNSPLHF
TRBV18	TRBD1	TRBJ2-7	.	TGTGCCAGCTCTTTCGTCAGGGGGCGCGCCTACGAGCAGTACTTC	CASSFVRGRAYEQYF
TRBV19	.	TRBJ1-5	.	TGTGCCAGTAGTATAGGGGGGCAGGCTGATCAGCCCCAGCATTTT	CASSIGGQADQPQHF
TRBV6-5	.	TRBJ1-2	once	TGTGCCAGCAGGAGACCACTGGCAGGGGACTATGGCTACACCTTC	CASRRPLAGDYGYTF
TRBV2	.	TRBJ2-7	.	TGTGCCAGCAGTGAAGGGGCGCGACAGCCACCCTCCTACGAGCAGTACTTC	CASSEGARQPPSYEQYF
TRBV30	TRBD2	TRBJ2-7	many	TGTGCCTGGAGTCTAGCGGGAAGCTACGAGCAGTACTTC	CAWSLAGSYEQYF
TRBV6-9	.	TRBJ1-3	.	TGTGCCAGCAGTTATTCCGCAGGGGACCGACCTGACACCATATATTTT	CASSYSAGDRPDTIYF
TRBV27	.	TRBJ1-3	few	TGTGCCAGCGGCAGGGATGGACCTGGAAACACCATATATTTT	CASGRDGPGNTIYF
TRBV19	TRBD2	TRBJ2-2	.	TGTGCCAGTAGTCTCGGGACTAGCGGTTCTAGCGGGGAGCTGTTTTTT	CASSLGTSGSSGELFF
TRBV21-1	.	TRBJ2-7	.	TGTGCCAGCAGCCTAAAGGGAGTAGCGGGACACAGGTACGAGCAGTACTTC	CASSLKGVAGHRYEQYF
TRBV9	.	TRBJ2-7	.	TGTGCCAGCAGCGCCTCTCTCGGGTATCACGAGCAGTACTTC	CASSASLGYHEQYF
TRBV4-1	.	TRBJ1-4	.	TGCGCCAGCAGCCCCTCCGGGGTAAGGGAAAAACTGTTTTTT	CASSPSGVREKLFF
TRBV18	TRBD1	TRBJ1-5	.	TGTGCCAGCTCACGGGGACAGGGGGGGGATCAGCCCCAGCATTTT	CASSRGQGGDQPQHF
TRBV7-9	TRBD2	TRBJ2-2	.	TGTGCCAGCAGCCCAGCCTTGACTAGCGGGCACACCGGGGAGCTGTTTTTT	CASSPALTSGHTGELFF
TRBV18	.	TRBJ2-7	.	TGTGCCAGCTCAGCCCGGGTTCACGAAGAGCAGTACTTC	CASSARVHEEQYF
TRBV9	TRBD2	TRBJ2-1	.	TGTGCCAGCAGCGTTAGCGGGTGGAGGGACAATGAGCAGTTCTTC	CASSVSGWRDNEQFF
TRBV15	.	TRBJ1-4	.	TGTGCCACCAGCAGAGCCAGGGAACTCTCTGAAAAACTGTTTTTT	CATSRARELSEKLFF
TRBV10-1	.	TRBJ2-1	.	TGCGCCAGCAGTGAACCTGGACTTGCGAACAATGAGCAGTTCTTC	CASSEPGLANNEQFF
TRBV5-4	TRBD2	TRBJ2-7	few	TGTGCCAGCAGCTCAACTAGCGGGAGGGCCTACGAGCAGTACTTC	CASSSTSGRAYEQYF
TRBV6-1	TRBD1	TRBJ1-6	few	TGTGCCAGCAGTGAAGGCAGGGGGGTTAATTCACCCCTCCACTTT	CASSEGRGVNSPLHF
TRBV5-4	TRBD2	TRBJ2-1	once	TGTGCCAGCAGCTCCGGGGGGGTCGGGAGCTACAATGAGCAGTTCTTC	CASSSGGVGSYNEQFF
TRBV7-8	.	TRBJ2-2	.	TGTGCCAGCAGCGCCCTCAGGGGCGGGGAGCTGTTTTTT	CASSALRGGELFF
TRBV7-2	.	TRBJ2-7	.	TGTGCCAGCAGCTTAACTGGGACTTCCCACGAGCAGTACTTC	CASSLTGTSHEQYF
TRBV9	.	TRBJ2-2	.	TGTGCCAGCAGCACCTACTTACGAACTACCGGGGAGCTGTTTTTT	CASSTYLRTTGELFF
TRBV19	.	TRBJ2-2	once	TGTGCCAGTAGTTACAGGGAGGGGAACGGGGAGCTGTTTTTT	CASSYREGNGELFF
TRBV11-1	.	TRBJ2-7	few	TGTGCCAGCAGCTCAACCATTTCAGGGTCCTACGAGCAGTACTTC	CASSSTISGSYEQYF
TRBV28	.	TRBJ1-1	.	TGTGCCAGCAGTTTTCTGGGGGGGAGGATCACTGAAGCTTTCTTT	CASSFLGGRITEAFF
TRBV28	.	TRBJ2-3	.	TGTGCCAGCAGGGGCAGCCTCATCACAGATACGCAGTATTTT	CASRGSLITDTQYF
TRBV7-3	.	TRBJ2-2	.	TGTGCCAGCAGCTTAAACGGCAGGGCGAACACCGGGGAGCTGTTTTTT	CASSLNGRANTGELFF
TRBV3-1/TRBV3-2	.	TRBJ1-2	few	TGTGCCAGCAGCCAGCACCCACGTCAGGGTCGTGGCTACACCTTC	CASSQHPRQGRGYTF
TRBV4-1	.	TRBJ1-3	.	TGCGCCAGCAGCCAAGAAGGGAGGGGAAACACCATATATTTT	CASSQEGRGNTIYF
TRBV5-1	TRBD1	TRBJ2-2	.	TGCGCCAGCAGCTTTGGGACAGGACTGTTTCTGACGGGCGGGGAGCTGTTTTTT	CASSFGTGLFLTGGELFF